This T cell receptor (beta chain) was captured by sequencing in a study of blood T cells in healthy people across ages. V lost 5 bases, J lost 5 bases, and 12 bases lay in between. This CDR3 is 13 amino acids long. Germline V gene lookup returns CDR1 SGHTA and CDR2 FQGNSA. Every sample had a minimum of 6.5 million PBMCs isolated. A second roughly 7 to 12 cycle PCR used barcoded and J-beta primers. TCRdb re-called the 5' RACE reads with MiXCR, one entry per CDR3 protein. The sample lists 800,000 or so distinct CDR3 sequences; just under 25% were seen once. This sample also appeared in a second study, on T cells of mothers and their children. That study reports: Versus unrelated pairs, overlap was slightly higher in related mother-child pairs, without reaching significance.

The chain joins TRBV7-2 to TRBJ1-1; a weak D match, TRBD1 (5 bases). The sequenced sample consisted of blood. The TCR originated in a boy under 18 in good health. CDR3 sequence reads: CASSPVGGTEAFF. DNA for the CDR3: TGTGCCAGCAGCCCCGTGGGGGGAACTGAAGCTTTCTTT.